This T cell receptor (beta chain) emerged from a study of T cells in Graves' hyperthyroidism and ophthalmopathy. General study points: From stable hyperthyroidism, ophthalmopathy was separated by a 13 V-J model.

The source material, RNA transcripts, was used to amplify TCR beta CDR3 regions. Researchers ran a first-round RT-PCR on the TCR CDR3 using the HTBI primer set. One entry per CDR3 protein results from TCRdb running MiXCR on the multiplex PCR reads. This sample has around 350,000 distinct CDR3 sequences, with roughly 19% found just once. The sample holds many counts of this clonotype. Antigen unknown. With a duration under 2 months, the hyperthyroidism was newly diagnosed in patients aged 18 to 65. Trimming stripped 4 bases from V and 4 bases from J, with 20 bases between. Germline V gene sequence: CDR1 SQVTM, CDR2 ANQGSEA. CDR3 length: 16 amino acids.

This receptor was identified in a woman aged 18-29 years with Graves' hyperthyroidism. The rearrangement uses TRBV29-1 and TRBJ1-5; TRBD1 is a possible D gene (6 bases). The sequenced sample consisted of blood. The CDR3 loop is CSVGLEGGRANQPQHF. The CDR3 region has the DNA TGCAGCGTTGGACTTGAAGGGGGTAGGGCGAATCAGCCCCAGCATTTT.